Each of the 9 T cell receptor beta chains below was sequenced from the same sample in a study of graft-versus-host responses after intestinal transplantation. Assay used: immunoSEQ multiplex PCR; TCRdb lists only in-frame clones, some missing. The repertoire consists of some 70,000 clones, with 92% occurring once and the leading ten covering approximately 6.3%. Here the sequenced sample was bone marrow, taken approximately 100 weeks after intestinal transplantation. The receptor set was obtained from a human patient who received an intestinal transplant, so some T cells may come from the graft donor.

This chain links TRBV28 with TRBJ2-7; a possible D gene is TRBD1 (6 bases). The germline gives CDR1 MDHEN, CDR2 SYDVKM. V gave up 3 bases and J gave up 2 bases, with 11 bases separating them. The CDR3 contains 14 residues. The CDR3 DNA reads TGTGCCAGCAGTTTTGGGGGCAGGGCCTACGAGCAGTACTTC. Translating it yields CASSFGGRAYEQYF.

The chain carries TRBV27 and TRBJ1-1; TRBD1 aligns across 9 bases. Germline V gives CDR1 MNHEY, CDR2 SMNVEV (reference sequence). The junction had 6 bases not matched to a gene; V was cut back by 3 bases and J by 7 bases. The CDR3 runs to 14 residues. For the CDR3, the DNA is TGTGCCAGCAGTTTGGGACAGGGAAGCCTTGAAGCTTTCTTT. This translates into CASSLGQGSLEAFF.

The CDR3 protein is CASRFQRAGTDTQYF. CDR3 nucleotides: TGCGCCAGCAGATTCCAGCGGGCCGGCACAGATACGCAGTATTTT. The V call is TRBV5-1, the J call TRBJ2-3; a weak D match, TRBD2 (6 bases). Germline V gene data show CDR1 as SGHRS and CDR2 as YFSETQ. The V gene lost 5 bases and the J gene lost 1 base, with 14 bases spanning the gap. This CDR3 spans 15 amino acids.

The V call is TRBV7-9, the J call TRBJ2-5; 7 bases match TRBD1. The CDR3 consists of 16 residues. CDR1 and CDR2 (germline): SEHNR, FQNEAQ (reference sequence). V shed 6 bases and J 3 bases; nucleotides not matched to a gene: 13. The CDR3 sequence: CASRHGSYRGKETQYF. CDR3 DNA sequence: TGTGCCAGCAGGCACGGTTCATACAGGGGAAAAGAGACCCAGTACTTC. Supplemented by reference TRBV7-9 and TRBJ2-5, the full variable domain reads DTGVSQNPRHKITKRGQNVTFRCDPISEHNRLYWYRQTLGQGPEFLTYFQNEAQLEKSRLLSDRFSAERPKGSFSTLEIQRTEQGDSAMYLCASRHGSYRGKETQYFGPGTRLLVL.

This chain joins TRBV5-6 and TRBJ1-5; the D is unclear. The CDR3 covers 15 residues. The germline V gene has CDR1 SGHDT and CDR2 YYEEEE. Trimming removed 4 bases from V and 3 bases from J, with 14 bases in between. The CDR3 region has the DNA TGTGCCAGCAGCCGGGGAGAAGGGATCAATCAGCCCCAGCATTTT. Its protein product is CASSRGEGINQPQHF.

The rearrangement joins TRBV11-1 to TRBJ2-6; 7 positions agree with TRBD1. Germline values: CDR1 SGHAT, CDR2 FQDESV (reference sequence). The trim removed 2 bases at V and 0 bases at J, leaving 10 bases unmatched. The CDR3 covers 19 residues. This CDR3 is CASSLSLQGSSSGANVLTF. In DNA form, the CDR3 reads TGTGCCAGCAGCTTAAGTTTACAGGGGTCATCCTCTGGGGCCAACGTCCTGACTTTC. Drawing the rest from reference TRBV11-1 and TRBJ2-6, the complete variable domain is EAEVAQSPRYKITEKSQAVAFWCDPISGHATLYWYRQILGQGPELLVQFQDESVVDDSQLPKDRFSAERLKGVDSTLKIQPAELGDSAMYLCASSLSLQGSSSGANVLTFGAGSRLTVL.

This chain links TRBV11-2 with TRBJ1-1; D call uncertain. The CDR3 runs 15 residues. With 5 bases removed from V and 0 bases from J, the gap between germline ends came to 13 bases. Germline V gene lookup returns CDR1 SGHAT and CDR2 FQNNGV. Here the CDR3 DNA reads TGTGCCAGCAGCCCCGGGCCCTTTCTGAACACTGAAGCTTTCTTT. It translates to CASSPGPFLNTEAFF.

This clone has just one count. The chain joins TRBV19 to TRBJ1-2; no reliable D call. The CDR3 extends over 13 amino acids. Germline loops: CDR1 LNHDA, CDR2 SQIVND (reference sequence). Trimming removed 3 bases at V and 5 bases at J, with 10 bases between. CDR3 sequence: CASSILQGYGYTF. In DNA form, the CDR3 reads TGTGCCAGTAGTATCCTCCAAGGGTATGGCTACACCTTC. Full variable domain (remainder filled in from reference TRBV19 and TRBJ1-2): DGGITQSPKYLFRKEGQNVTLSCEQNLNHDAMYWYRQDPGQGLRLIYYSQIVNDFQKGDIAEGYSVSREKKESFPLTVTSAQKNPTAFYLCASSILQGYGYTFGSGTRLTVV.

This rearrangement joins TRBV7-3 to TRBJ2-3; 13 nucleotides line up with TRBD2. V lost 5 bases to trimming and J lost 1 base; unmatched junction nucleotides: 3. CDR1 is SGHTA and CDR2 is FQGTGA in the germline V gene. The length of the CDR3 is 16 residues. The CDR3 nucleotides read TGTGCCAGCAGCCTAGGACTAGCGGGGGGCACAGATACGCAGTATTTT. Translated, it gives CASSLGLAGGTDTQYF. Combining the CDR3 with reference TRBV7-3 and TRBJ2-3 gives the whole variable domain GAGVSQTPSNKVTEKGKYVELRCDPISGHTALYWYRQSLGQGPEFLIYFQGTGAADDSGLPNDRFFAVRPEGSVSTLKIQRTERGDSAVYLCASSLGLAGGTDTQYFGPGTRLTVL.